Listed below are T cell receptor beta chains from one sample, sequenced in a study of blood T cell repertoires in COVID-19. The data were produced by immunoSEQ multiplex PCR, yet TCRdb's version contains in-frame clones alone and is incomplete. This table has some 180,000 clones, 75% to 80% appearing once. Sequencing was done on a sample of peripheral blood. These receptors all stem from a woman aged 45-65 years with active or convalescent COVID-19. CDR3s include the opening cysteine and the closing phenylalanine or tryptophan. A D gene is named only where the DNA matches it firmly.

d_call j_call v_call cdr3_nt cdr3_aa
NA TRBJ1-1 TRBV29-1 TGCAGCGTACTTCCGGGACAAATGGGCACTGAAGCTTTCTTT CSVLPGQMGTEAFF
TRBD1 TRBJ1-1 TRBV5-8 TGTGCCAGCAGCTTGGGGACAGGCGGGCTTAGGGGTGCTGGAGCTTTCTTT CASSLGTGGLRGAGAFF
TRBD1 TRBJ2-7 TRBV28 TGTGCCAGCAGCCGAGGGACAGTGACCTACGAGCAGTACTTC CASSRGTVTYEQYF
TRBD1 TRBJ1-2 TRBV18 TGTGCCAGCTCACGCGAAGGGGGCACTAACTATGGCTACACCTTC CASSREGGTNYGYTF
NA TRBJ2-7 TRBV5-4 TGTGCCAGCAGCTTGGGACTGGCCTCCTACGAGCAGTACTTC CASSLGLASYEQYF
TRBD1 TRBJ1-2 TRBV19 TGTGCCCGAGGGGGGACAGGGTTTCACTTC CARGGTGFHF
NA TRBJ1-1 TRBV9 TGTGCCAGCGGGAGAGGGATGAACACTGAAGCTTTCTTT CASGRGMNTEAFF
NA TRBJ1-2 TRBV7-8 TGTGCCAGCAGCTCGTATGGCTACACCTTC CASSSYGYTF
NA TRBJ2-5 TRBV6-2/TRBV6-3 TGTGCCAGCAGTATCGTAGCGGTGTACCAAGAGACCCAGTACTTC CASSIVAVYQETQYF
TRBD1 TRBJ2-5 TRBV19 TGTGCCAGTAGTATAGGTGGGGGACAGAAAGAGACCCAGTACTTC CASSIGGGQKETQYF
TRBD1 TRBJ1-1 TRBV10-3 TGTGCCATCAGTGCGGACAGGAAAGCTTTCTTT CAISADRKAFF
NA TRBJ1-2 TRBV7-2 TGTGCCAGCAGCTTAGACCCCAGGGGATATGGCTACACCTTC CASSLDPRGYGYTF